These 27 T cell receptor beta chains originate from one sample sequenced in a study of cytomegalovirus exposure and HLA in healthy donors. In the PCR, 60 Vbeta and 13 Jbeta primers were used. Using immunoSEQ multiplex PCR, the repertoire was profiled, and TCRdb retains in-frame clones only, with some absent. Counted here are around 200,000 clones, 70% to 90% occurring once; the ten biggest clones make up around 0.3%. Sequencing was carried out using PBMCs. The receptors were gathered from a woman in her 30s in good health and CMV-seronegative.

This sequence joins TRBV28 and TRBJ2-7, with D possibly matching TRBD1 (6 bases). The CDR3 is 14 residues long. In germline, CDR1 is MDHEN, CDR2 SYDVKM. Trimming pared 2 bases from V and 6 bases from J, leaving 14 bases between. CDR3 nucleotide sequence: TGTGCCAGCAGTTTAATGCTACAGGGTGGCGAGCAGTACTTC. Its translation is CASSLMLQGGEQYF.

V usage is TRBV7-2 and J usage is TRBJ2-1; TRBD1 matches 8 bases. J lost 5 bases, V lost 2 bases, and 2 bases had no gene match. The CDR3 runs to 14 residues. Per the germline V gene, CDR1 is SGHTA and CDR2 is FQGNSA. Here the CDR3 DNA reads TGTGCCAGCAGCTTATCAGGGGGCAACAATGAGCAGTTCTTC. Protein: CASSLSGGNNEQFF.

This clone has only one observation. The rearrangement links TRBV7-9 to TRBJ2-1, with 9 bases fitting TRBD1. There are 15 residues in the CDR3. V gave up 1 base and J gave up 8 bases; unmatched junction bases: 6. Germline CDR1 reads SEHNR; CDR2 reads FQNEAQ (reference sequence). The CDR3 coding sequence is TGTGCCAGCAGCTTAGTACAGGGGGCGCCTGATGAGCAGTTCTTC. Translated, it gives CASSLVQGAPDEQFF.

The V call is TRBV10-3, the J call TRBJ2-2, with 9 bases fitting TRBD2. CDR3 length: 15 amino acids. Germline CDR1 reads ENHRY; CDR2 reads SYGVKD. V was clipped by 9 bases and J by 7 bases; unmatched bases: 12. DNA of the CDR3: TGTGCCATTAAGGCGGCGGGAGGGCCCAGCGGGGAGCTGTTTTTT. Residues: CAIKAAGGPSGELFF.

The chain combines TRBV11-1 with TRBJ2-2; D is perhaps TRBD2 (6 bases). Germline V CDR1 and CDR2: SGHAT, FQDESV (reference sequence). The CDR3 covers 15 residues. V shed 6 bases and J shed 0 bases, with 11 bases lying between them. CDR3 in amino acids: CASRSGTSNTGELFF. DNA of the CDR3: TGTGCCAGCAGGTCCGGGACTTCGAACACCGGGGAGCTGTTTTTT.

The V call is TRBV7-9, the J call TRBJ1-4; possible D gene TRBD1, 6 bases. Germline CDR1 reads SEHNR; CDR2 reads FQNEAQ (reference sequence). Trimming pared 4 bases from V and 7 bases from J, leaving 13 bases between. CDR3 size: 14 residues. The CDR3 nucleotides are TGTGCCAGCAGCTCCGCAGGGGCTCGTGAAAAACTGTTTTTT. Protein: CASSSAGAREKLFF.

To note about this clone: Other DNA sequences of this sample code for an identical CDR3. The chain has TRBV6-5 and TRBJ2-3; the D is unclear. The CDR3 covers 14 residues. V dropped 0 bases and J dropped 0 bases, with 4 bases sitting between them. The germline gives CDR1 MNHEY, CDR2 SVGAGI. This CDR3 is CASSYSRSTDTQYF. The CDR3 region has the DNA TGTGCCAGCAGTTACTCGCGGAGCACAGATACGCAGTATTTT.

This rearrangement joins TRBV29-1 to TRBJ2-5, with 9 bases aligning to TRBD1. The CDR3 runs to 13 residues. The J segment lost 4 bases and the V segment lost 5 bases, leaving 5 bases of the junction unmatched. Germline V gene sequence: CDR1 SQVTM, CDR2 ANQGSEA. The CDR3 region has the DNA TGCAGCGTTCATTACAGGGGGCTAGAGACCCAGTACTTC. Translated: CSVHYRGLETQYF.

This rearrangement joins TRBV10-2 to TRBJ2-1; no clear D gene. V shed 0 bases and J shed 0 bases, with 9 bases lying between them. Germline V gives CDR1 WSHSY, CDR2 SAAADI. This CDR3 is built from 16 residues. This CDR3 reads CASSESASSSYNEQFF. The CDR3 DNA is TGCGCCAGCAGTGAGTCGGCATCAAGCTCCTACAATGAGCAGTTCTTC.

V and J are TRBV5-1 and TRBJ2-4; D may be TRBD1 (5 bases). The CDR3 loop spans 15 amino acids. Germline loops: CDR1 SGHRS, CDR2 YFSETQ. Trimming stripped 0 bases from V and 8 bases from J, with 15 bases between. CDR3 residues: CASSLADRLGDIQYF. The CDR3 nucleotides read TGCGCCAGCAGCTTGGCCGACCGGTTAGGGGACATTCAGTACTTC.

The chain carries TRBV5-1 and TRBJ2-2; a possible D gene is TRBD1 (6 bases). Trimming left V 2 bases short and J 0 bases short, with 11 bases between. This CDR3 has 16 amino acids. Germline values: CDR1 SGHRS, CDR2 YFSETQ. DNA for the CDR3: TGCGCCAGCAGCTTTCTTGGACAGCCGAACACCGGGGAGCTGTTTTTT. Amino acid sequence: CASSFLGQPNTGELFF.

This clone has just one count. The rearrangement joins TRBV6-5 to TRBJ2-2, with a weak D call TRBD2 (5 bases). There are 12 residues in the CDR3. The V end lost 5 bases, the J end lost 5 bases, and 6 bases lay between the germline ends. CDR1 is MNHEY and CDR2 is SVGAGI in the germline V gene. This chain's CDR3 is CASSRGTGELFF. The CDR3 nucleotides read TGTGCCAGCAGTAGAGGGACCGGGGAGCTGTTTTTT.

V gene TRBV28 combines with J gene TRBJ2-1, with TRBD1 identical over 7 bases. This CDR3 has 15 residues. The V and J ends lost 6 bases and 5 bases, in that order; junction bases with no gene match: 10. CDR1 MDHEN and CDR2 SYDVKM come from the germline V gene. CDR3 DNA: TGTGCCAGCAGGGACAGGAGGTCCCCGGACAATGAGCAGTTCTTC. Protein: CASRDRRSPDNEQFF.

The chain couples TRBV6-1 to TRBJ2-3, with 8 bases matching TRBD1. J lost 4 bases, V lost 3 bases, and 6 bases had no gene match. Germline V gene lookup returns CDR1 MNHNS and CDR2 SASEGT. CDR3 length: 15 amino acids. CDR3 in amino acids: CASSDRTGLPDTQYF. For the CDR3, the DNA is TGTGCCAGCAGTGATAGGACAGGGTTGCCAGATACGCAGTATTTT.

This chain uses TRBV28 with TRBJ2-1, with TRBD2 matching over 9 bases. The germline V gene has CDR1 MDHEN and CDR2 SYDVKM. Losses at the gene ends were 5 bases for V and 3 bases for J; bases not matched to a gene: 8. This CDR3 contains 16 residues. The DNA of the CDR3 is TGTGCCAGCAGTGCCCTGGAAGCGGGAGGCTACAATGAGCAGTTCTTC. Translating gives CASSALEAGGYNEQFF.

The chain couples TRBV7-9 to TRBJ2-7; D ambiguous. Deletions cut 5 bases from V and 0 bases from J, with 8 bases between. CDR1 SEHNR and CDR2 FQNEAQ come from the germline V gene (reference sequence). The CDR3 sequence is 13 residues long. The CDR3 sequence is CASSQTASYEQYF. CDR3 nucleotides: TGTGCCAGCAGCCAAACAGCCTCCTACGAGCAGTACTTC.

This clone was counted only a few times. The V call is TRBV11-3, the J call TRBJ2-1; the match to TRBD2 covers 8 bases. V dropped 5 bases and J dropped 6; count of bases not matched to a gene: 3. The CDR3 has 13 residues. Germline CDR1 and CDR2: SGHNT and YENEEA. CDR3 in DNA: TGTGCCAGCAGCCTGGCGGGGGGCAATGAGCAGTTCTTC. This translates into CASSLAGGNEQFF. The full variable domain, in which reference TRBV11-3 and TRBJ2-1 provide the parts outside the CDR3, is EAGVVQSPRYKIIEKKQPVAFWCNPISGHNTLYWYLQNLGQGPELLIRYENEEAVDDSQLPKDRFSAERLKGVDSTLKIQPAELGDSAVYLCASSLAGGNEQFFGPGTRLTVL.

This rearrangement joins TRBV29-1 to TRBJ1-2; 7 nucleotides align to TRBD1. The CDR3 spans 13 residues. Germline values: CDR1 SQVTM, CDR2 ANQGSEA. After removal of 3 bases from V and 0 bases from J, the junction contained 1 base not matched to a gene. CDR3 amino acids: CSVDGTANYGYTF. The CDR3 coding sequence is TGCAGCGTTGACGGGACAGCTAACTATGGCTACACCTTC.

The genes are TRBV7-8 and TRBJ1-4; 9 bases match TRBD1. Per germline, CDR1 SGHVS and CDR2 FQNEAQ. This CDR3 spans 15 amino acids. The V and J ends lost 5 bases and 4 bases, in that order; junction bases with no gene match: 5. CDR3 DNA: TGTGCCAGCAGCACCAGACAGGGGGTTAATGAAAAACTGTTTTTT. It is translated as CASSTRQGVNEKLFF.

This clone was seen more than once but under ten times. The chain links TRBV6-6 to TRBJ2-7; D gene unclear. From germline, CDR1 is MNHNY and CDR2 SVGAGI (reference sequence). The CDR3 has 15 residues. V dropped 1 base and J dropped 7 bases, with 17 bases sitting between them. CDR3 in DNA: TGTGCCAGCAGTTACTACGTTCCCAAAACGAGTGAGCAGTACTTC. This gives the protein CASSYYVPKTSEQYF.

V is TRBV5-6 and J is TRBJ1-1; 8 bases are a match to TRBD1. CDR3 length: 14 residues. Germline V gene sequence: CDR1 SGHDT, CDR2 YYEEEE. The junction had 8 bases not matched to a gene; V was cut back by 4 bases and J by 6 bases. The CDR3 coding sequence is TGTGCCAGCAGCGATTGGACAGGGCAAGCTGAAGCTTTCTTT. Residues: CASSDWTGQAEAFF.

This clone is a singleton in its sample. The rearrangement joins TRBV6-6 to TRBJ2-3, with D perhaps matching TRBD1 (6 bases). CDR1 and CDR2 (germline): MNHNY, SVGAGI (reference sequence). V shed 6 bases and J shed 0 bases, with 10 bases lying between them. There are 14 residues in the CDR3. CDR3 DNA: TGTGCCAGCAGGGGGGCCTCTAGCACAGATACGCAGTATTTT. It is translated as CASRGASSTDTQYF.

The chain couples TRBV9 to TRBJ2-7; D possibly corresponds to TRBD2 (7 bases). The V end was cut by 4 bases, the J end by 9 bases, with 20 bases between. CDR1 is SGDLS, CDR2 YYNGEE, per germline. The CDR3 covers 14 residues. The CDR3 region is CASSPTSQGGVQYF. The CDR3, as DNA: TGTGCCAGCAGCCCCACGTCACAGGGAGGGGTGCAGTACTTC.

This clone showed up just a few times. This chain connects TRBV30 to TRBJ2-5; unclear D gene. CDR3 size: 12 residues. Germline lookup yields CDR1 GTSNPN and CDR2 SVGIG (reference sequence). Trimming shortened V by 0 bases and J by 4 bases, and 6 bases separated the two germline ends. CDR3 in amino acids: CAWSVNRETQYF. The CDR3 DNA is TGTGCCTGGAGTGTTAATAGAGAGACCCAGTACTTC.

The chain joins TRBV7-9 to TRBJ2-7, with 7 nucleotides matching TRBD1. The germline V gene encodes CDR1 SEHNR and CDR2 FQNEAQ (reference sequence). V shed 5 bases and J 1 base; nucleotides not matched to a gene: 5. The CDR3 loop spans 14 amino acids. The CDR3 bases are TGTGCCAGCAGCCCCGGGACAGTGTCCTACGAGCAGTACTTC. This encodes CASSPGTVSYEQYF. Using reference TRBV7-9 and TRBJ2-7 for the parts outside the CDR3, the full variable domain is DTGVSQNPRHKITKRGQNVTFRCDPISEHNRLYWYRQTLGQGPEFLTYFQNEAQLEKSRLLSDRFSAERPKGSFSTLEIQRTEQGDSAMYLCASSPGTVSYEQYFGPGTRLTVT.

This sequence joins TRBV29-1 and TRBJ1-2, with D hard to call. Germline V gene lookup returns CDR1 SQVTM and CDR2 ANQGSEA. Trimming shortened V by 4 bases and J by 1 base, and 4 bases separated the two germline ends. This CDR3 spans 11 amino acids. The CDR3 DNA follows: TGCAGCGTTGGACATAACTATGGCTACACCTTC. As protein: CSVGHNYGYTF.

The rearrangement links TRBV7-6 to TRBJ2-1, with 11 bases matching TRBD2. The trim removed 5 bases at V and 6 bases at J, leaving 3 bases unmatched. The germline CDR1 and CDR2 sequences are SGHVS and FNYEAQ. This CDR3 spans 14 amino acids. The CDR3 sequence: CASSPGTSGNEQFF. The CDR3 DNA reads TGTGCCAGCAGCCCTGGGACTAGCGGCAATGAGCAGTTCTTC.